This TCR beta chain was captured in a study of blood T cell repertoires in COVID-19. The data were produced by immunoSEQ multiplex PCR, yet TCRdb's version contains in-frame clones alone and is incomplete. The sample consists of some 240,000 clones, 70% to 85% of them appearing once. Trimming left V 4 bases short and J 9 bases short, with 7 bases between. CDR1 is WNHNN, CDR2 SYGVQD, per germline (reference sequence). This CDR3 spans 10 amino acids. The sequence was collected from a man aged 50-60 years with active or convalescent COVID-19. V and J are TRBV10-1 and TRBJ2-7; TRBD2 might be the D (6 bases). The sequencing sample was made of peripheral blood. CDR3 coding DNA: TGCGCCAGCAGTGGGGGGGTGCAGTACTTC. Translation: CASSGGVQYF.